This T cell receptor (beta chain) was observed in a study of T cell responses to AZD1222 COVID-19 vaccine. Whole-study results and caveats: Baseline seropositives among AZD1222 recipients totaled only five to seven. It should be noted that donors were predominantly white British and more often female, and clonal diversity was possibly underestimated.

Profiling relied on immunoSEQ multiplex PCR, and the TCRdb table lists in-frame clones only, not all of them. The data contain around 140,000 clones, under 90% of them seen just once; the ten biggest clones take up 20% to 25%. Notes on this clone: Its antigen is currently unknown.

There are 14 residues in the CDR3. V lost 4 bases and J 9 bases, leaving 13 bases between the germline ends. Germline lookup yields CDR1 MNHEY and CDR2 SVGAGI. The chain uses TRBV6-5 and TRBJ1-6; D is undetermined. Sequenced here: peripheral blood, sampled on day 0 of AZD1222 vaccination. This sequence originates from an adult in good health. The CDR3 nucleotides are TGTGCCAGCAGTTCGGCCGGGATAGGTTCACCCCTCCACTTT. It encodes CASSSAGIGSPLHF.